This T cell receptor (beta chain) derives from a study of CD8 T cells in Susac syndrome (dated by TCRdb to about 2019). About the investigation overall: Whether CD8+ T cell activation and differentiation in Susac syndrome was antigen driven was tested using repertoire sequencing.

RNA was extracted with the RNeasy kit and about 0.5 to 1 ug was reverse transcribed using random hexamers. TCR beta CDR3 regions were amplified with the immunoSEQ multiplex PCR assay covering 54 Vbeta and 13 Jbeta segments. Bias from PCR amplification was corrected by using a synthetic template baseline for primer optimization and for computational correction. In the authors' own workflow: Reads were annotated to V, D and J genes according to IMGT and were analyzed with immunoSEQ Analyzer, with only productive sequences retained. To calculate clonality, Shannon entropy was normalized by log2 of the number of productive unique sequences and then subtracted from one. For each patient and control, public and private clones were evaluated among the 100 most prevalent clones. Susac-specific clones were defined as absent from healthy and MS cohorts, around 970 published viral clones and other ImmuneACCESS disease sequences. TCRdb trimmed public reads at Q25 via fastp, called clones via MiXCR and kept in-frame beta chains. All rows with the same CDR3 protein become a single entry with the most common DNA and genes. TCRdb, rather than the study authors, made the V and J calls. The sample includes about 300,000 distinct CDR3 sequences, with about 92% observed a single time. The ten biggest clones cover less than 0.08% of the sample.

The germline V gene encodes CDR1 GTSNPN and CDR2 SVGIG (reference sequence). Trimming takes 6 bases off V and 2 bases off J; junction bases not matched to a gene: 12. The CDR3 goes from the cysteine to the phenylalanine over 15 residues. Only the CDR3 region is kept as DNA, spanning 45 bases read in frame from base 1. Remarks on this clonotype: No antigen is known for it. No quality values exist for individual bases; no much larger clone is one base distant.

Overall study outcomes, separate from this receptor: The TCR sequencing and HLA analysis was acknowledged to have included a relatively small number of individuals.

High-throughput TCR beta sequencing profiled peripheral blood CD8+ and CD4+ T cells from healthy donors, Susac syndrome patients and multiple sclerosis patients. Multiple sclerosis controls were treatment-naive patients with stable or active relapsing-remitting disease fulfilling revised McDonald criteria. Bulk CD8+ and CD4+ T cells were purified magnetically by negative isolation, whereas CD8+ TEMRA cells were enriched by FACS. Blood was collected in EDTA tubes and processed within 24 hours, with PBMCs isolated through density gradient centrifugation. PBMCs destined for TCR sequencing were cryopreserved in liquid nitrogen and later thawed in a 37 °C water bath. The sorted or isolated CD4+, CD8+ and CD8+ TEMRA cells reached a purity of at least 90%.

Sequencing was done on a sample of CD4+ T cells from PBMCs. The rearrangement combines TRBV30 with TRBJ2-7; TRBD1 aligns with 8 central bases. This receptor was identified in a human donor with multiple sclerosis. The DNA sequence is TGTGCCTGTAAACGTGGGACAGGAATGACCTACGAGCAGTACTTC. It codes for CACKRGTGMTYEQYF.